This paragraph reports one TCR beta chain. The entry originates in a study of blood T cell repertoires in COVID-19. About the study: Samples taken during acute and convalescent COVID-19 were collected in the United States, Italy and Spain. T cells, B-cell-depleted T cells, or PBMCs provided the cDNA or gDNA that served as material.

Original analysis: Reference gene primers were amplified, and this amplification served to estimate nucleated cell counts. Assay used: immunoSEQ multiplex PCR; TCRdb lists only in-frame clones, some missing. V and J calls and clone size are copied from that table; D and trimming were computed from the DNA. The sample includes roughly 300,000 clones, about 82% of them seen just once. The receptor comes from a human donor in a cohort sampled during active COVID-19. The sample consisted of peripheral blood.

The CDR3 is CASSHVDYYNEQFF. The CDR3, as DNA: TGTGCCAGCAGCCATGTGGACTATTACAATGAGCAGTTCTTC. The chain links TRBV3-1 (or the pseudogene TRBV3-2) to TRBJ2-1, with D maybe TRBD2 (6 bases). This CDR3 contains 14 residues. The V and J ends lost 3 bases and 4 bases respectively, with 10 bases between them. Germline-derived CDR1 and CDR2 are LGHDT and YNNKEL (reference sequence).